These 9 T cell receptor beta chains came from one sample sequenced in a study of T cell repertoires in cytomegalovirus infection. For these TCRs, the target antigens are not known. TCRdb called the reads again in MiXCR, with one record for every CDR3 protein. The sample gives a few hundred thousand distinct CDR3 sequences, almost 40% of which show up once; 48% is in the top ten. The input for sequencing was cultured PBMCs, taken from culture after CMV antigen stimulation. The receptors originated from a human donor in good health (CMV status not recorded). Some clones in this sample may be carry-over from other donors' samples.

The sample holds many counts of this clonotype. The chain's CDR3 is CASSFSGGAGETQYF. The CDR3 region has the DNA TGTGCCAGCAGCTTTAGCGGGGGGGCCGGTGAGACCCAGTACTTC. The gene calls are TRBV7-2 and TRBJ2-5; 11 bases fit TRBD2. The CDR3 is 15 residues long. After removal of 3 bases from V and 5 bases from J, the junction contained 5 bases not matched to a gene. Per germline, CDR1 SGHTA and CDR2 FQGNSA.

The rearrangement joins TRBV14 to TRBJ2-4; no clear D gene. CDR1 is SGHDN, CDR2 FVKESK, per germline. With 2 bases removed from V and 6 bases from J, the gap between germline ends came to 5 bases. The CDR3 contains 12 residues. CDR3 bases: TGTGCCAGCAGCCAATCGGGAAACATTCAGTACTTC. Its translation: CASSQSGNIQYF.

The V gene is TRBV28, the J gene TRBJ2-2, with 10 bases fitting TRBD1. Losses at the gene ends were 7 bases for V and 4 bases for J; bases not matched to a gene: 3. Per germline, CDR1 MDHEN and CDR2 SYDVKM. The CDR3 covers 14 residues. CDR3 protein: CASIWTGGTGELFF. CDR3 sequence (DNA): TGTGCCAGCATTTGGACAGGGGGCACCGGGGAGCTGTTTTTT.

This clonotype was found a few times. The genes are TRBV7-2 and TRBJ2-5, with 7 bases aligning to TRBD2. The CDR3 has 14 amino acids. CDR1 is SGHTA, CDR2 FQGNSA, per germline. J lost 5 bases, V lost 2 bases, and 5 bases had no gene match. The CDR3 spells CASSLWMGGETQYF. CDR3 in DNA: TGTGCCAGCAGCTTATGGATGGGAGGGGAGACCCAGTACTTC.

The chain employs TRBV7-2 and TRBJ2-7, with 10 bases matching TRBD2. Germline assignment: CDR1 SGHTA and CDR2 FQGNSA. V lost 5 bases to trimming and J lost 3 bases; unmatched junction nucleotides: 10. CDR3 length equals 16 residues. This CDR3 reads CASSPRTSGVLYEQYF. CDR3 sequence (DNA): TGTGCCAGCAGCCCACGGACTAGCGGAGTCCTCTACGAGCAGTACTTC. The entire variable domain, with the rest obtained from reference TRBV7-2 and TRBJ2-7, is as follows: GAGVSQSPSNKVTEKGKDVELRCDPISGHTALYWYRQSLGQGLEFLIYFQGNSAPDKSGLPSDRFSAERTGGSVSTLTIQRTQQEDSAVYLCASSPRTSGVLYEQYFGPGTRLTVT.

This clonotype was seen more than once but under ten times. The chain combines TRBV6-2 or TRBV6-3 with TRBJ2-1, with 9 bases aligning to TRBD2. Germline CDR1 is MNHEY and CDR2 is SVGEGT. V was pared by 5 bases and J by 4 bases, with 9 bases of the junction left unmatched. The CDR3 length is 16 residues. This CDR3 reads CASSTYSGRRYNEQFF. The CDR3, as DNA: TGTGCCAGCAGTACCTATAGCGGGAGAAGGTACAATGAGCAGTTCTTC.

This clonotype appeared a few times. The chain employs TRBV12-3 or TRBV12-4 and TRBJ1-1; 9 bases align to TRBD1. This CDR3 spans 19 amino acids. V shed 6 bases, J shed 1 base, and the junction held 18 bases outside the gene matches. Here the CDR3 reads CASRNALPGQGRRNTEAFF. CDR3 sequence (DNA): TGTGCCAGCAGGAACGCCCTTCCGGGACAGGGTCGAAGGAACACTGAAGCTTTCTTT.

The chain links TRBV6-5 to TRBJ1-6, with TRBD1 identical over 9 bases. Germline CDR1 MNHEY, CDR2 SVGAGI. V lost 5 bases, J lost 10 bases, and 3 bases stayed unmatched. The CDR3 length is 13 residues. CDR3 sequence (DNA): TGTGCCAGCAGTAGGACAGGGGTGTCACCCCTCCACTTT. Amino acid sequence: CASSRTGVSPLHF.

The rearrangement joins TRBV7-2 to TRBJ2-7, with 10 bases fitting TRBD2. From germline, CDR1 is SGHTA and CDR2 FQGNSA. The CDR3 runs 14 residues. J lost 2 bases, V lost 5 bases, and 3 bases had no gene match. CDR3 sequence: CASSRTSGAYEQYF. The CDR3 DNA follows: TGTGCCAGCAGCCGGACTAGCGGTGCCTACGAGCAGTACTTC.